These 26 T cell receptor beta chains came from one sample sequenced in a study of OX40 agonist ivuxolimab in advanced cancers. Data came from immunoSEQ multiplex PCR; TCRdb stores just in-frame clones and leaves some out. The sample comprises about 76,000 clones, approximately 86% of which are singletons, and over 2% rests with the top ten. This specimen consisted of CD4+ or CD8+ T cells sorted from blood, obtained in a trial of the OX40 agonist ivuxolimab. These TCRs come from an adult with an advanced solid tumor such as melanoma, head and neck, liver or kidney cancer.

This chain links TRBV5-5 with TRBJ1-5; tentative D call: TRBD1 (5 bases). Germline V gives CDR1 SGHKS, CDR2 YYEKEE (reference sequence). The length of the CDR3 is 14 residues. V was shortened by 0 bases and J by 2 bases, with 6 bases between the two germline ends. The CDR3 DNA reads TGTGCCAGCAGCTTGGAAGGGGGCAATCAGCCCCAGCATTTT. As protein: CASSLEGGNQPQHF. The entire variable domain, with the rest obtained from reference TRBV5-5 and TRBJ1-5, is as follows: DAGVTQSPTHLIKTRGQQVTLRCSPISGHKSVSWYQQVLGQGPQFIFQYYEKEERGRGNFPDRFSARQFPNYSSELNVNALLLGDSALYLCASSLEGGNQPQHFGDGTRLSIL.

This chain links TRBV14 with TRBJ2-3; either TRBD1 or TRBD2 may supply D (6 bases each). Per the germline V gene, CDR1 is SGHDN and CDR2 is FVKESK. This CDR3 has 16 residues. V was clipped by 0 bases and J by 0 bases, with 10 bases between them. Written as DNA, the CDR3 is TGTGCCAGCAGCCAAGACGGGGGCTTGAGCACAGATACGCAGTATTTT. Its protein product is CASSQDGGLSTDTQYF. The variable domain in full, completed from reference TRBV14 and TRBJ2-3, reads EAGVTQFPSHSVIEKGQTVTLRCDPISGHDNLYWYRRVMGKEIKFLLHFVKESKQDESGMPNNRFLAERTGGTYSTLKVQPAELEDSGVYFCASSQDGGLSTDTQYFGPGTRLTVL.

In this sample, this clone is medium-sized. The chain joins TRBV9 to TRBJ1-1, with D possibly being TRBD1 (5 bases). CDR1 is SGDLS and CDR2 is YYNGEE in the germline V gene. V lost 2 bases, J lost 5 bases, and 13 bases lay in between. The CDR3 runs 14 residues. CDR3 coding DNA: TGTGCCAGCAGCGTGGGCAACCAGGGTACTGAAGCTTTCTTT. Translation: CASSVGNQGTEAFF.

This clone was found once. The rearrangement joins TRBV2 to TRBJ2-5, with TRBD1 matching 8 bases. Germline V CDR1 and CDR2: SNHLY, FYNNEI. V lost 5 bases and J lost 5; bases outside the gene matches: 10. The CDR3 spans 15 residues. The CDR3 coding sequence is TGTGCCAGCAGTTGGACAGGGAAGAGGGAGGAGACCCAGTACTTC. Its translation is CASSWTGKREETQYF.

V and J are TRBV2 and TRBJ1-2, with a possible D match to TRBD1 (5 bases). Trimming took off 8 bases at V and 0 bases at J, with 13 bases between the two ends. Germline CDR1 reads SNHLY; CDR2 reads FYNNEI. The CDR3 covers 14 residues. The CDR3 reads CASGPGRTNYGYTF. The CDR3 region has the DNA TGTGCCAGCGGCCCAGGGCGAACTAACTATGGCTACACCTTC.

This chain connects TRBV13 to TRBJ2-2, with 8 bases that match TRBD1. This CDR3 is 16 amino acids long. V trimming: 3 bases; J trimming: 1 base; junction bases outside the gene matches: 4. From germline, CDR1 is PRHDT and CDR2 FYEKMQ (reference sequence). CDR3: CASSFTGTGNTGELFF. Written as DNA, the CDR3 is TGTGCCAGCAGCTTCACCGGGACAGGGAACACCGGGGAGCTGTTTTTT.

The chain recombines TRBV10-3 with TRBJ2-5; 9 bases match TRBD1. With 4 bases clipped from V and 6 bases from J, the junction kept 18 bases outside the gene matches. The germline CDR1 and CDR2 sequences are ENHRY and SYGVKD. This CDR3 comprises 18 residues. The CDR3 region is CAISGNIQPPGQGKTQYF. For the CDR3, the DNA is TGTGCCATCAGTGGGAACATTCAACCGCCGGGACAGGGAAAGACCCAGTACTTC.

The V gene is TRBV9, the J gene TRBJ2-2; no clear D. This CDR3 spans 14 amino acids. Germline V gives CDR1 SGDLS, CDR2 YYNGEE. Trimming cost V 5 bases and J 0 bases, with 8 bases left between them. Here the CDR3 DNA reads TGTGCCAGCAGAGGTACAGCGAACACCGGGGAGCTGTTTTTT. Protein: CASRGTANTGELFF.

This sequence joins TRBV29-1 and TRBJ1-5; D uncertain. V shed 7 bases and J shed 4 bases, with 14 bases lying between them. The CDR3 has 13 amino acids. Germline CDR1 and CDR2: SQVTM and ANQGSEA. The CDR3 sequence is CSASWARNQPQHF. CDR3 bases: TGCAGCGCTAGTTGGGCCCGAAATCAGCCCCAGCATTTT. The full variable domain, with the rest looked up from reference TRBV29-1 and TRBJ1-5, is SAVISQKPSRDICQRGTSLTIQCQVDSQVTMMFWYRQQPGQSLTLIATANQGSEATYESGFVIDKFPISRPNLTFSTLTVSNMSPEDSSIYLCSASWARNQPQHFGDGTRLSIL.

The rearrangement joins TRBV30 to TRBJ1-2; tentatively, D is TRBD1 (5 bases). This CDR3 has 14 residues. V shed 4 bases and J shed 4 bases, with 16 bases lying between them. The germline V gene encodes CDR1 GTSNPN and CDR2 SVGIG (reference sequence). In DNA, the CDR3 is TGTGCCTGGACGTCTTCGGGGCAGCTCTATGGCTACACCTTC. Amino acid sequence: CAWTSSGQLYGYTF.

The genes are TRBV2 and TRBJ1-1, with TRBD1 as a possible D gene (5 bases). V was trimmed by 3 bases and J by 0 bases, leaving 11 bases between them. Germline assignment: CDR1 SNHLY and CDR2 FYNNEI. This CDR3 has 15 residues. CDR3 sequence (DNA): TGTGCCAGCAGTGATTTGGGGGTAATGAACACTGAAGCTTTCTTT. Translated: CASSDLGVMNTEAFF.

The chain carries TRBV9 and TRBJ2-1, with 7 bases fitting TRBD2. V was clipped by 0 bases and J by 0 bases; unmatched bases: 0. The CDR3 totals 15 residues. In germline, CDR1 is SGDLS, CDR2 YYNGEE. The CDR3 here is CASSVAGGSYNEQFF. CDR3 in DNA: TGTGCCAGCAGCGTAGCGGGGGGCTCCTACAATGAGCAGTTCTTC.

This rearrangement joins TRBV5-8 to TRBJ2-7, with 9 bases matching TRBD1. Per the germline V gene, CDR1 is SGHTS and CDR2 is YDEGEE. The CDR3 has 16 residues. J lost 2 bases, V lost 2 bases, and 8 bases had no gene match. The chain's CDR3 is CASSFTSGTGTYEQYF. CDR3 DNA: TGTGCCAGCAGCTTCACTTCCGGGACAGGGACCTACGAGCAGTACTTC.

The rearrangement links TRBV11-3 to TRBJ2-1, with D perhaps TRBD1 (6 bases). This CDR3 is 15 amino acids long. Trimming cost V 4 bases and J 5 bases, with 15 bases left between them. Per the germline V gene, CDR1 is SGHNT and CDR2 is YENEEA. The CDR3 sequence is CASSSAGTINNEQFF. The CDR3 nucleotides read TGTGCCAGCAGCTCGGCCGGGACAATTAACAATGAGCAGTTCTTC.

The chain uses TRBV14 and TRBJ2-5; TRBD2 matches at 7 bases. Per the germline V gene, CDR1 is SGHDN and CDR2 is FVKESK. This CDR3 contains 15 residues. V was clipped by 1 base and J by 4 bases; unmatched bases: 6. For the CDR3, the DNA is TGTGCCAGCAGCCAAGCGAGACCGGGGGGAGAGACCCAGTACTTC. Amino acid sequence: CASSQARPGGETQYF.

This chain joins TRBV25-1 and TRBJ2-1; possible D gene TRBD2, 6 bases. V dropped 3 bases and J dropped 5 bases, with 14 bases sitting between them. CDR1 is MGHDK and CDR2 is SYGVNS in the germline V gene. The CDR3 contains 15 residues. DNA for the CDR3: TGTGCCAGCAGTGACCCAGGCGGGGATGACAATGAGCAGTTCTTC. As protein: CASSDPGGDDNEQFF.

The V and J genes are TRBV27 and TRBJ2-2; the D call may be TRBD1 or TRBD2 (5 bases each). The CDR3 is 16 residues long. Germline values: CDR1 MNHEY, CDR2 SMNVEV (reference sequence). The V gene lost 6 bases and the J gene lost 6 bases, with 20 bases spanning the gap. As DNA, the CDR3 is TGTGCCAGCAGCGCGGGTCGCTCAGGGACGCCCGGGGAGCTGTTTTTT. Translated, it gives CASSAGRSGTPGELFF.

The chain uses TRBV28 and TRBJ1-6; D is possibly TRBD1 (5 bases). In germline, CDR1 is MDHEN, CDR2 SYDVKM. This CDR3 is 19 amino acids long. V was trimmed by 6 bases and J by 0 bases, leaving 21 bases between them. The CDR3 loop reads CASSPQWGTPSSYNSPLHF. CDR3 in DNA: TGTGCCAGCAGCCCTCAATGGGGGACCCCCAGCTCCTATAATTCACCCCTCCACTTT.

V is TRBV7-8 and J is TRBJ2-4; 12 bases align to TRBD2. V was pared by 0 bases and J by 0 bases, with 3 bases of the junction left unmatched. In germline, CDR1 is SGHVS, CDR2 FQNEAQ. This CDR3 has 18 amino acids. The DNA for the CDR3 is TGTGCCAGCAGCTTAGCGACTAGCGGGGGACTAGCCAAAAACATTCAGTACTTC. Protein sequence: CASSLATSGGLAKNIQYF.

The J gene is TRBJ2-6, the V gene TRBV7-3; a possible D gene is TRBD1 (6 bases). The V end was cut by 1 base, the J end by 4 bases, with 14 bases between. The CDR3 covers 17 residues. In germline, CDR1 is SGHTA, CDR2 FQGTGA. The CDR3 sequence: CASSLNSQGNGANVLTF. CDR3 in DNA: TGTGCCAGCAGCTTAAACAGCCAGGGGAACGGGGCCAACGTCCTGACTTTC.

This chain connects TRBV5-1 to TRBJ2-1; 7 nucleotides agree with TRBD2. This CDR3 is built from 18 residues. The ends lost 4 bases at V and 2 bases at J; junction bases unmatched: 15. The germline V gene encodes CDR1 SGHRS and CDR2 YFSETQ. The CDR3: CASSPGGAAGNTYNEQFF. The CDR3 DNA reads as TGCGCCAGCAGCCCCGGCGGGGCAGCGGGGAACACCTACAATGAGCAGTTCTTC. The full variable domain, in which reference TRBV5-1 and TRBJ2-1 provide the parts outside the CDR3, is KAGVTQTPRYLIKTRGQQVTLSCSPISGHRSVSWYQQTPGQGLQFLFEYFSETQRNKGNFPGRFSGRQFSNSRSEMNVSTLELGDSALYLCASSPGGAAGNTYNEQFFGPGTRLTVL.

This sequence joins TRBV6-6 and TRBJ2-7, with D perhaps TRBD1 (5 bases). The V end lost 2 bases, the J end lost 2 bases, and 13 bases lay between the germline ends. CDR1 is MNHNY and CDR2 is SVGAGI in the germline V gene (reference sequence). The CDR3 loop spans 15 amino acids. The DNA of the CDR3 is TGTGCCAGCAGTTACGGTCAGGGTTCACCCTACGAGCAGTACTTC. Translated: CASSYGQGSPYEQYF.

For this clone: The DNA is left out, because the CDR3 cannot be placed on it with certainty; the CDR3 is given as TCRdb lists it. J is TRBJ1-2 and V is TRBV7-3. Germline V gene data show CDR1 as SGHTA and CDR2 as FQGTGA. The CDR3 sequence runs 13 residues, both termini included. This CDR3 is CASSFGAGYGYTF.

The J gene is TRBJ2-2, the V gene TRBV5-1; 14 bases line up with TRBD2. CDR1 SGHRS and CDR2 YFSETQ come from the germline V gene. There are 18 residues in the CDR3. Germline trimming cut 5 bases from V and 6 bases from J; bases unmatched to any gene: 12. CDR3 protein: CASRSTKTSGGAAGELFF. DNA of the CDR3: TGCGCCAGCAGATCGACGAAGACTAGCGGGGGGGCCGCCGGGGAGCTGTTTTTT.

The V and J genes are TRBV5-4 and TRBJ2-3, with 9 bases matching TRBD1. From germline, CDR1 is SGHNT and CDR2 YYREEE (reference sequence). The CDR3 is 16 residues long. V trimming: 4 bases; J trimming: 6 bases; junction bases outside the gene matches: 12. This CDR3 is CASSARDRVGVDTQYF. In DNA form, the CDR3 reads TGTGCCAGCAGCGCCCGGGACAGGGTAGGTGTGGATACGCAGTATTTT.

The rearrangement joins TRBV7-9 to TRBJ1-4; D remains unclear. Germline CDR1 is SEHNR and CDR2 is FQNEAQ (reference sequence). V lost 5 bases, J lost 7 bases, and 8 bases lay in between. This CDR3 has 12 amino acids. The DNA of the CDR3 is TGTGCCAGCAGCCCCGAGTTTGAAAAACTGTTTTTT. Protein: CASSPEFEKLFF.